This T cell receptor (beta chain) was found in a study of spatial heterogeneity in lung cancer. Study context: Combinations of a unique TCR and a UMI were tallied in raw reads, and on average each appeared more than ten times.

With respect to this clonotype: Its antigen remains unknown. This beta chain is a stray read from a library made for alpha chains; its abundance is not meaningful.

Unique molecular identifiers tagged every individual TCR cDNA molecule. TCRdb reprocessed the 5' RACE reads with MiXCR, giving one entry per CDR3 protein. In the table there are about 780 distinct CDR3 sequences, roughly a fifth of which are singletons. Time point indicated: sample taken at primary tumor resection. Material for sequencing was whole RNA from tumor, nontumor lung or frozen PBMC, left unsorted. About 73 TRACERx patients with early, untreated non-small cell lung cancer donated samples. General study findings and limits: Whereas they appeared in blood less at follow-up, ubiquitous expanded tumor TCRs appeared there more at resection.

CDR1 SGDLS and CDR2 YYNGEE come from the germline V gene. The CDR3 extends over 11 amino acids. Trimming cost V 3 bases and J 2 bases, with 1 base left between them. The source was PBMCs, collected at surgery. The sequence was obtained from a male donor with early-stage non-small cell lung cancer. The chain links TRBV9 to TRBJ2-3; no reliable D call. CDR3 in amino acids: CASSDTDTQYF. CDR3 DNA: TGTGCCAGCAGCGACACAGATACGCAGTATTTT.